Included here is one TCR beta chain sequence, with context. The antigen is unknown. The entry originates in a study of T-cell reconstitution after alpha-beta-depleted transplantation in children. Whole-study findings and limits: Counts and diversity of T cells one year after transplant came mostly from newly produced T cells. It was reported that alpha-beta T cells came from several hundred expanded graft clones (about two months after transplant). The study traced high day-60 TCRbeta diversity in some patients to surviving recipient T cells and thymic progenitors.

Unique molecular identifiers were used in preparing the TCRbeta library. Using its own MiXCR run on the PCR reads, TCRdb lists one record per CDR3 protein. This sample carries more than 200,000 distinct CDR3 sequences, roughly a quarter of them seen once, and the ten largest clones take around 2.5%. Per the germline V gene, CDR1 is SGHKS and CDR2 is YYEKEE (reference sequence). V lost 4 bases and J lost 2, with 12 bases in between. The CDR3 is made up of 14 amino acids. The sample was PBMCs, taken before TCRalphabeta/CD19-depleted stem cell transplant. This clonotype was obtained from a girl aged 2 to 9 with Fanconi anemia, due to receive a stem cell transplant. V and J are TRBV5-5 and TRBJ2-5, with D uncertain. In DNA, the CDR3 is TGTGCCAGCAGCCTCTGGTATCCACAAGAGACCCAGTACTTC. This gives the protein CASSLWYPQETQYF.